This TCR beta chain comes out of a study of cytomegalovirus exposure and HLA in healthy donors. PCR involved 60 Vbeta and 13 Jbeta primers. The method was immunoSEQ multiplex PCR; TCRdb's version includes in-frame clones alone and lacks a portion of them. The data show about 200,000 clones, roughly 83% seen once. Regarding the study as a whole: In a later analysis, TCR beta V- and J-gene trimming was associated with a missense DCLRE1C variant. Donors belonging to an Asian-associated ancestry cluster reportedly showed fewer N-insertions in productive TCRs than the approximately 670-donor mean, according to what a later analysis found. A few chains tied to CMV proved CMV antigen-specific in vitro. A later analysis reported that several of the most significant clusters appeared to be linked to common viral pathogens, among them Epstein-Barr virus.

CDR1 and CDR2 (germline): LNHNV, YYDKDF (reference sequence). The CDR3 length is 14 residues. The ends lost 2 bases at V and 7 bases at J; junction bases unmatched: 6. About this clone: Its antigen is currently unknown.

The sequencing sample was made of PBMCs. The clonotype originates from a male donor in good health and CMV-seropositive. This chain links TRBV15 with TRBJ2-7; TRBD1 matches 9 bases. The CDR3 coding sequence is TGTGCCACCAGCAGACCGGGACAGGGTCGAGAGCAGTACTTC. Protein: CATSRPGQGREQYF.